This TCR beta chain originates from a study of T-cell memory formation after mild COVID-19. 5'RACE primed at constant segments yielded TCR alpha and TCR beta cDNA libraries bearing sample barcodes and UMIs. TCRdb itself ran the 5' RACE reads through MiXCR, one entry per CDR3 protein. This sample has hundreds of thousands of distinct CDR3 sequences, with 28% found just once. Study results and caveats: The main location of contracting CD4+ clones was CM and EM, and that of contracting CD8+ clones was EMRA. Within pre-infection memory, some responding clones were found, suggesting cross-reactive memory joined. Contracting clones, day 15 to 85, had balanced CD4/CD8, and later expanders favored CD4+.

Only a few counts were recorded for this clonotype. Its antigen is unidentified. The clonotype originates from an adult woman who had mild COVID-19 (a few samples of this study predate the infection). Cell type and time point are not known. Sequencing used PBMCs or a T cell subset sorted from them (not recorded which).

CDR3 DNA sequence: TGCGCCAGCAGCTTGGACCGTCTAAACTACGAGCAGTACTTC. This codes for CASSLDRLNYEQYF. This sequence joins TRBV5-1 and TRBJ2-7, with D uncertain. CDR3 length: 14 amino acids. Per the germline V gene, CDR1 is SGHRS and CDR2 is YFSETQ. Between the trimmed V and J ends, which lost 0 bases and 3 bases, there was a span of 10 bases.